A single sample gave rise to the 30 T cell receptor beta chains below, sequenced in a study of pediatric ulcerative colitis (dated by TCRdb to the late 2010s). During colonoscopy, one to two pinch biopsies were obtained from the rectum for research purposes. The library relied on the immunoSEQ multiplex PCR assay. This immuneACCESS table, as held by TCRdb, lists in-frame sequences with V and J called but not all clones. Of the missing ones, under half trace to an unresolved V gene in checked studies; the others have no known cause. Across this sample there are approximately 18,000 clones, with just under 75% seen only once. Around 7% of the sample rests with the top ten. The source material was gut tissue. These receptors were collected from a boy aged 5-17 years with moderate ulcerative colitis.

In DNA, the CDR3 is TGTGCCAGCAGTACCCTCGGTTATACGCAGTATTTT. This codes for CASSTLGYTQYF. The chain is built from TRBV27 and TRBJ2-3, with D unresolved. The CDR3 contains 12 residues. V lost 5 bases to trimming and J lost 7 bases, with 10 bases between them. CDR1 and CDR2 from the germline V gene are MNHEY and SMNVEV (reference sequence).

This chain uses TRBV27 with TRBJ1-5, with TRBD1 as a possible D gene (5 bases). The V and J ends lost 3 bases and 0 bases respectively, with 9 bases between them. CDR1 and CDR2 from the germline V gene are MNHEY and SMNVEV (reference sequence). This CDR3 has 15 residues. Here the CDR3 DNA reads TGTGCCAGCAGTTTCAGACAGTATAGCAATCAGCCCCAGCATTTT. Translation: CASSFRQYSNQPQHF.

Turning to this clone: Germline is not matched at one junction end, which may reflect a read error. The rearrangement uses TRBV7-3 and TRBJ2-7, with D tentatively TRBD1 (6 bases). CDR1 and CDR2 (germline): SGHTA, FQGTGA. This CDR3 has 13 residues. The CDR3 spells CASSVTRGYEQYF. Here the CDR3 DNA reads TGTGCCAGCAGCGTAACAAGGGGGTACGAGCAGTACTTC.

This clone was detected a few times. The rearrangement joins TRBV7-2 to TRBJ1-2, with no clear D. V lost 5 bases to trimming and J lost 6 bases, with 10 bases between them. CDR3 length: 12 amino acids. Germline V gene lookup returns CDR1 SGHTA and CDR2 FQGNSA. CDR3 sequence: CASSPLQNGYTF. As DNA, the CDR3 is TGTGCCAGCAGCCCATTACAGAATGGCTACACCTTC.

There are a few counts of this clone. The rearrangement uses TRBV28 and TRBJ1-5; TRBD1 agrees at 9 bases. This CDR3 has 17 amino acids. Germline loops: CDR1 MDHEN, CDR2 SYDVKM. The ends lost 4 bases at V and 0 bases at J; junction bases unmatched: 7. CDR3 residues: CASSSAGTGYSNQPQHF. CDR3 DNA: TGTGCCAGCAGTTCAGCCGGGACAGGGTATAGCAATCAGCCCCAGCATTTT.

The chain links TRBV29-1 to TRBJ2-3; perhaps TRBD2 as D (5 bases). This CDR3 has 13 amino acids. CDR1 is SQVTM, CDR2 ANQGSEA, per germline. V lost 3 bases and J lost 1, with 8 bases in between. The CDR3 loop is CSVDPAGTDTQYF. CDR3 in DNA: TGCAGCGTTGACCCAGCGGGCACAGATACGCAGTATTTT.

The chain couples TRBV6-1 to TRBJ1-2, with 11 bases that match TRBD1. This CDR3 has 15 amino acids. V shed 5 bases, J shed 2 bases, and the junction held 4 bases outside the gene matches. Germline V gene sequence: CDR1 MNHNS, CDR2 SASEGT. In DNA, the CDR3 is TGTGCCAGCAGTTCCCGGACAGGGGGCAACTATGGCTACACCTTC. It is translated as CASSSRTGGNYGYTF.

This sequence joins TRBV12-5 and TRBJ1-1; D not certain. CDR3 length: 14 amino acids. V was trimmed by 6 bases and J by 0 bases, leaving 11 bases between them. The germline V gene encodes CDR1 LGHNT and CDR2 FRNRAP. The CDR3 here is CASGLTQLNTEAFF. As DNA, the CDR3 is TGTGCTAGTGGCCTGACCCAATTGAACACTGAAGCTTTCTTT.

This sequence joins TRBV5-4 and TRBJ1-1; the match to TRBD1 covers 7 bases. The CDR3 runs 16 residues. Germline V gene lookup returns CDR1 SGHNT and CDR2 YYREEE (reference sequence). V shed 1 base, J shed 0 bases, and the junction held 6 bases outside the gene matches. CDR3 sequence (DNA): TGTGCCAGCAGCTTGTACAGGGGTTCCATGAACACTGAAGCTTTCTTT. Amino acid sequence: CASSLYRGSMNTEAFF. The complete variable domain, with remaining parts taken from reference TRBV5-4 and TRBJ1-1, reads ETGVTQSPTHLIKTRGQQVTLRCSSQSGHNTVSWYQQALGQGPQFIFQYYREEENGRGNFPPRFSGLQFPNYSSELNVNALELDDSALYLCASSLYRGSMNTEAFFGQGTRLTVV.

The chain is built from TRBV10-3 and TRBJ2-1; D is uncertain. The CDR3 covers 15 residues. Germline V lookup: CDR1 ENHRY, CDR2 SYGVKD. Trimming removed 2 bases from V and 3 bases from J, with 11 bases in between. The CDR3 nucleotides read TGTGCCATCAGTGAGCGGAGCGCAGACTACAATGAGCAGTTCTTC. It codes for CAISERSADYNEQFF.

This clone was counted a few times. V is TRBV5-1 and J is TRBJ2-5; D perhaps matches TRBD1 (7 bases). Trimming removed 4 bases at V and 5 bases at J, with 18 bases between. CDR3 length: 15 amino acids. Germline V gene sequence: CDR1 SGHRS, CDR2 YFSETQ. The CDR3 loop reads CASSRAKAGGETQYF. The CDR3 nucleotides are TGCGCCAGCAGCCGGGCTAAGGCAGGGGGGGAGACCCAGTACTTC.

This chain links TRBV13 with TRBJ1-4, with TRBD1 identical over 7 bases. Germline-derived CDR1 and CDR2 are PRHDT and FYEKMQ (reference sequence). The V and J ends lost 5 bases and 2 bases, in that order; junction bases with no gene match: 8. The CDR3 has 16 amino acids. The CDR3 coding sequence is TGTGCCAGCAGCGCCCGGACGACAGGGACTAATGAAAAACTGTTTTTT. This encodes CASSARTTGTNEKLFF.

V gene TRBV7-9 combines with J gene TRBJ1-5; TRBD1 agrees at 8 bases. From germline, CDR1 is SEHNR and CDR2 FQNEAQ (reference sequence). This CDR3 is 15 amino acids long. Trimming took 5 bases from V and 7 from J; bases not matched to a gene: 10. DNA of the CDR3: TGTGCCAGCAGCACGGACAGGGTGTTCGAGCAGCCCCAGCATTTT. Amino acid sequence: CASSTDRVFEQPQHF.

The CDR3 loop is CASTYSRDEQFF. The CDR3 DNA reads as TGTGCCAGCACATATAGTCGCGATGAGCAGTTCTTC. The chain links TRBV7-9 to TRBJ2-1; D uncertain. The CDR3 is made up of 12 amino acids. CDR1 and CDR2 from the germline V gene are SEHNR and FQNEAQ (reference sequence). V dropped 7 bases and J dropped 8 bases, with 12 bases sitting between them.

The chain is built from TRBV15 and TRBJ1-3; D is uncertain. This CDR3 contains 16 residues. CDR1 and CDR2 from the germline V gene are LNHNV and YYDKDF (reference sequence). The germline V and J ends were trimmed by 0 bases and 4 bases, with 13 bases remaining between them. The CDR3 loop is CATSRDLGFRGNTIYF. The CDR3 nucleotides read TGTGCCACCAGCAGAGATTTAGGGTTTCGGGGAAACACCATATATTTT.

The chain combines TRBV7-9 with TRBJ1-2, with 8 positions matching TRBD1. The V segment lost 4 bases and the J segment 3 bases; nucleotides outside the gene matches: 7. This CDR3 spans 15 amino acids. CDR1 and CDR2 (germline): SEHNR, FQNEAQ (reference sequence). CDR3 coding DNA: TGTGCCAGCAGCTCCCGGGACAGGAGTTACTATGGCTACACCTTC. This encodes CASSSRDRSYYGYTF.

In DNA form, the CDR3 reads TGTGCCAGCAGCTTAAGCGGCGGGGGCTCCTACGAGCAGTACTTC. It translates to CASSLSGGGSYEQYF. The V gene is TRBV7-3, the J gene TRBJ2-7, with 7 bases lining up with TRBD2. Germline V gene lookup returns CDR1 SGHTA and CDR2 FQGTGA. The CDR3 covers 15 residues. V lost 1 base to trimming and J lost 0 bases; unmatched junction nucleotides: 3.

The chain uses TRBV7-9 and TRBJ2-7; D remains unclear. Trimming left V 0 bases short and J 4 bases short, with 10 bases between. The germline V gene encodes CDR1 SEHNR and CDR2 FQNEAQ (reference sequence). The CDR3 has 14 amino acids. The CDR3 sequence: CASSLAGIRYEQYF. The CDR3, as DNA: TGTGCCAGCAGCTTAGCGGGCATCAGGTACGAGCAGTACTTC.

This clone was counted only a few times. The chain employs TRBV5-4 and TRBJ1-1; 7 nucleotides match TRBD1. CDR1 SGHNT and CDR2 YYREEE come from the germline V gene (reference sequence). The CDR3 runs 13 residues. V was clipped by 4 bases and J by 0 bases; unmatched bases: 0. CDR3 nucleotides: TGTGCCAGCAGCGGACAGGTGAACACTGAAGCTTTCTTT. It yields the protein CASSGQVNTEAFF. The full variable domain, completed using reference TRBV5-4 and TRBJ1-1, is ETGVTQSPTHLIKTRGQQVTLRCSSQSGHNTVSWYQQALGQGPQFIFQYYREEENGRGNFPPRFSGLQFPNYSSELNVNALELDDSALYLCASSGQVNTEAFFGQGTRLTVV.

J is TRBJ2-7 and V is TRBV15, with 10 bases identical to TRBD1. This CDR3 has 19 amino acids. From germline, CDR1 is LNHNV and CDR2 YYDKDF (reference sequence). V dropped 3 bases and J dropped 7; count of bases not matched to a gene: 21. CDR3 DNA: TGTGCCACCAGCAGGGGCCGTGGGACAGGGGCCGCCGGAGGAAGAGAGCAGTACTTC. It translates to CATSRGRGTGAAGGREQYF. Supplemented by reference TRBV15 and TRBJ2-7, the full variable domain reads DAMVIQNPRYQVTQFGKPVTLSCSQTLNHNVMYWYQQKSSQAPKLLFHYYDKDFNNEADTPDNFQSRRPNTSFCFLDIRSPGLGDTAMYLCATSRGRGTGAAGGREQYFGPGTRLTVT.

The rearrangement links TRBV7-2 to TRBJ1-2, with 10 bases that match TRBD1. CDR1 is SGHTA and CDR2 is FQGNSA in the germline V gene. V shed 3 bases, J shed 5 bases, and the junction held 6 bases outside the gene matches. The CDR3 consists of 15 residues. For the CDR3, the DNA is TGTGCCAGCAGCTTGGAGGGACAGGGGACGTATGGCTACACCTTC. Protein sequence: CASSLEGQGTYGYTF. Based on the CDR3 plus reference TRBV7-2 and TRBJ1-2, the full variable domain is GAGVSQSPSNKVTEKGKDVELRCDPISGHTALYWYRQSLGQGLEFLIYFQGNSAPDKSGLPSDRFSAERTGGSVSTLTIQRTQQEDSAVYLCASSLEGQGTYGYTFGSGTRLTVV.

This clone was found a few times. The chain couples TRBV30 to TRBJ1-1; tentative D call: TRBD1 (6 bases). This CDR3 comprises 16 residues. V lost 1 base and J lost 1, with 16 bases in between. The V gene's germline CDR1 is GTSNPN and CDR2 SVGIG (reference sequence). The CDR3, as DNA: TGTGCCTGGAGTGCCCGCACAGGGATGGGGAACACTGAAGCTTTCTTT. It specifies CAWSARTGMGNTEAFF. Full variable domain (outside the CDR3, taken from reference TRBV30 and TRBJ1-1): SQTIHQWPATLVQPVGSPLSLECTVEGTSNPNLYWYRQAAGRGLQLLFYSVGIGQISSEVPQNLSASRPQDRQFILSSKKLLLSDSGFYLCAWSARTGMGNTEAFFGQGTRLTVV.

The J gene is TRBJ2-1, the V gene TRBV7-7, with 8 bases aligning to TRBD2. This CDR3 is 13 amino acids long. The germline gives CDR1 SSHAT, CDR2 FNYEAQ (reference sequence). The V gene end was trimmed by 4 bases and the J gene end by 9 bases; junction bases not matched to a gene: 5. As DNA, the CDR3 is TGTGCCAGCAGCTATCGCGCGGGAGGTGAGCAGTTCTTC. This codes for CASSYRAGGEQFF. Full variable domain (remainder filled in from reference TRBV7-7 and TRBJ2-1): GAGVSQSPRYKVTKRGQDVTLRCDPISSHATLYWYQQALGQGPEFLTYFNYEAQPDKSGLPSDRFSAERPEGSISTLTIQRTEQRDSAMYRCASSYRAGGEQFFGPGTRLTVL.

This clone was observed once. The gene calls are TRBV7-9 and TRBJ1-4; maybe TRBD1 (5 bases). V lost 4 bases and J lost 3, with 12 bases in between. The CDR3 spans 15 residues. Germline V gene sequence: CDR1 SEHNR, CDR2 FQNEAQ (reference sequence). The CDR3 sequence: CASSSYRTPNEKLFF. The CDR3 DNA reads TGTGCCAGCAGCTCCTACAGGACCCCTAATGAAAAACTGTTTTTT. The variable domain in full, with the rest retrieved from reference TRBV7-9 and TRBJ1-4, is DTGVSQNPRHKITKRGQNVTFRCDPISEHNRLYWYRQTLGQGPEFLTYFQNEAQLEKSRLLSDRFSAERPKGSFSTLEIQRTEQGDSAMYLCASSSYRTPNEKLFFGSGTQLSVL.

CDR3 amino acids: CASSIAFHRDAFF. The CDR3 bases are TGTGCCAGTAGTATAGCCTTTCACAGGGATGCGTTCTTC. The rearrangement joins TRBV19 to TRBJ2-1; D is perhaps TRBD1 (6 bases). CDR3 length: 13 residues. CDR1 and CDR2 from the germline V gene are LNHDA and SQIVND (reference sequence). The V end was cut by 1 base, the J end by 15 bases, with 16 bases between.

This rearrangement joins TRBV27 to TRBJ1-2; D possibly corresponds to TRBD1 (5 bases). This CDR3 region has 16 residues. Between the trimmed V and J ends, which lost 3 bases and 6 bases, there was a span of 20 bases. Looked up from germline, CDR1 is MNHEY and CDR2 is SMNVEV (reference sequence). The CDR3 coding sequence is TGTGCCAGCAGTTTCCAGGGCCGGGGATCGACGGATGGCTACACCTTC. This translates into CASSFQGRGSTDGYTF.

This clone was found once. CDR3 amino acids: CASSSDRANEKLFF. In DNA, the CDR3 is TGTGCCAGCTCATCGGACAGGGCCAATGAAAAACTGTTTTTT. The V call is TRBV18, the J call TRBJ1-4; TRBD1 matches 8 bases. The CDR3 is 14 amino acids. V shed 5 bases and J 5 bases; nucleotides not matched to a gene: 4. Germline CDR1 is KGHSH and CDR2 is LQKENI.

The chain recombines TRBV5-6 with TRBJ2-1; tentatively, D is TRBD2 (5 bases). The CDR3 totals 14 residues. The V and J ends lost 2 bases and 9 bases respectively, with 15 bases between them. The germline V gene encodes CDR1 SGHDT and CDR2 YYEEEE. The CDR3 coding sequence is TGTGCCAGCAGCTTTAACACGGAGGTCGGTGAGCAGTTCTTC. It encodes CASSFNTEVGEQFF.

This chain links TRBV27 with TRBJ1-4; tentative D call: TRBD1 (5 bases). The CDR3 sequence is 15 residues long. The V gene lost 6 bases and the J gene lost 3 bases, with 14 bases spanning the gap. Germline values: CDR1 MNHEY, CDR2 SMNVEV (reference sequence). CDR3 DNA sequence: TGTGCCAGCAGCCCTAAGACAGCCCCTAATGAAAAACTGTTTTTT. It codes for CASSPKTAPNEKLFF. Variable domain in full (rest from reference TRBV27 and TRBJ1-4): EAQVTQNPRYLITVTGKKLTVTCSQNMNHEYMSWYRQDPGLGLRQIYYSMNVEVTDKGDVPEGYKVSRKEKRNFPLILESPSPNQTSLYFCASSPKTAPNEKLFFGSGTQLSVL.

This rearrangement joins TRBV9 to TRBJ1-2, with a weak D call TRBD1 (6 bases). Trimming shortened V by 3 bases and J by 4 bases, and 13 bases separated the two germline ends. The CDR3 sequence is 14 residues long. CDR1 and CDR2 from the germline V gene are SGDLS and YYNGEE. This CDR3 reads CASSAYRVSYGYTF. CDR3 coding DNA: TGTGCCAGCAGCGCCTACAGGGTTAGCTATGGCTACACCTTC.